This T cell receptor (beta chain) was identified in a study of blood T cells in healthy people across ages. Whole-study results and caveats: TCR beta diversity per million T cells fell roughly linearly with age. Among long-lived donors, naive CD4+ cells were more numerous and diversity higher than in aged donors.

A remark on this clonotype: Its antigen is unidentified.

RNA extraction gave at least 5 micrograms of total RNA per sample. Then a second PCR, running roughly 6 to 12 cycles, was carried out with a sample-barcoded 5' primer and a J-beta primer mix. Each cDNA molecule carried a tag from a template-switch adaptor that contained 12 random nucleotides. From the 5' RACE reads, TCRdb called clonotypes with MiXCR, one entry per CDR3 protein. The table records roughly 800,000 distinct CDR3 sequences, about three fifths of them present only once. This sequence was found in a man in his thirties or forties in good health. Sample: blood.

The CDR3 spells CSVKTSGGADTQYF. DNA for the CDR3: TGCAGCGTAAAGACTAGCGGGGGGGCAGATACGCAGTATTTT. V gene TRBV29-1 combines with J gene TRBJ2-3; 14 positions match TRBD2. Per germline, CDR1 SQVTM and CDR2 ANQGSEA. The trim removed 6 bases at V and 4 bases at J, leaving 3 bases unmatched. The CDR3 covers 14 residues.